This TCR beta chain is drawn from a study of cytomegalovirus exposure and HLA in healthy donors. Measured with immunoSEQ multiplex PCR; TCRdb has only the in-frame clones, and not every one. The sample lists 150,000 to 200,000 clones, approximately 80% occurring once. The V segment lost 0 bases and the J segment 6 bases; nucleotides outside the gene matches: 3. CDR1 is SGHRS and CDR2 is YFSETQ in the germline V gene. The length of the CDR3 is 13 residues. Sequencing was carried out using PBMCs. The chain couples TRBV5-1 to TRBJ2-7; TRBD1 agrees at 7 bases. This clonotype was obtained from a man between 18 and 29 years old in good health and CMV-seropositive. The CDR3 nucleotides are TGCGCCAGCAGCTTGGGGACAGGTGGCGAGCAGTACTTC. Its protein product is CASSLGTGGEQYF.